Below, 28 T cell receptor beta chains from the same sample are listed, as sequenced in a study of blood T cell repertoires in COVID-19. The repertoire was sequenced with immunoSEQ multiplex PCR; TCRdb's copy has only in-frame clones and lacks some. The sample has around 100,000 clones; around 84% are singletons. Sequenced input: peripheral blood. The receptors derive from a human donor in a cohort sampled during active COVID-19.

The CDR3 DNA follows: TGTGCCAGTGGACCCGAGGACAGAATAGAATACGAGCAGTACTTC. Residues: CASGPEDRIEYEQYF. The chain employs TRBV19 and TRBJ2-7; D perhaps matches TRBD1 (6 bases). CDR1 is LNHDA, CDR2 SQIVND, per germline (reference sequence). CDR3 size: 15 residues. V was clipped by 8 bases and J by 4 bases, with 21 bases between them.

In this sample, this clone turned up once. The chain has TRBV28 and TRBJ1-6; 7 nucleotides line up with TRBD1. The CDR3 has 15 amino acids. CDR1 is MDHEN and CDR2 is SYDVKM in the germline V gene. Trimming removed 6 bases from V and 1 base from J; junction bases left unmatched: 3. The CDR3 bases are TGTGCCAGCAGACTGACAGGGTCCTATAATTCACCCCTCCACTTT. It yields the protein CASRLTGSYNSPLHF.

The chain joins TRBV7-9 to TRBJ1-1; maybe TRBD1 (6 bases). Germline assignment: CDR1 SEHNR and CDR2 FQNEAQ (reference sequence). CDR3 length: 14 residues. Trimming removed 5 bases at V and 5 bases at J, with 15 bases between. Here the CDR3 DNA reads TGTGCCAGCAGCCCAGGGGCCGCACGAACTGAAGCTTTCTTT. It specifies CASSPGAARTEAFF.

V is TRBV18 and J is TRBJ1-1; D remains ambiguous. This CDR3 has 13 residues. Per germline, CDR1 KGHSH and CDR2 LQKENI. The V gene lost 4 bases and the J gene lost 0 bases, with 6 bases spanning the gap. The DNA of the CDR3 is TGTGCCAGCTCACGGGAGCTGAACACTGAAGCTTTCTTT. It is translated as CASSRELNTEAFF.

The V gene is TRBV7-2, the J gene TRBJ1-1; TRBD1 aligns across 9 bases. CDR3 length: 15 amino acids. V was clipped by 3 bases and J by 4 bases; unmatched bases: 6. The germline V gene has CDR1 SGHTA and CDR2 FQGNSA. The CDR3 region has the DNA TGTGCCAGCAGCTTCCAGACAGGGGGGGTCACTGAAGCTTTCTTT. This sequence encodes CASSFQTGGVTEAFF.

V gene TRBV15 combines with J gene TRBJ1-2; 10 positions match TRBD1. Germline trimming cut 4 bases from V and 4 bases from J; bases unmatched to any gene: 6. This CDR3 is built from 15 residues. Germline CDR1 LNHNV, CDR2 YYDKDF (reference sequence). The CDR3 nucleotides read TGTGCCACCAGCAACGACAGGGGGCCGGGCTATGGCTACACCTTC. Protein sequence: CATSNDRGPGYGYTF.

The rearrangement links TRBV5-6 to TRBJ2-7; D gene uncertain. The V gene lost 0 bases and the J gene lost 2 bases, with 15 bases spanning the gap. Germline CDR1 and CDR2: SGHDT and YYEEEE. CDR3 size: 16 residues. The chain's CDR3 is CASSLATRTQAYEQYF. The CDR3 coding sequence is TGTGCCAGCAGCTTGGCCACCAGAACCCAGGCCTACGAGCAGTACTTC.

This clone was observed a single time. The chain recombines TRBV7-9 with TRBJ1-2; D uncertain. Trimming left V 5 bases short and J 5 bases short, with 12 bases between. This CDR3 spans 13 amino acids. CDR1 is SEHNR, CDR2 FQNEAQ, per germline (reference sequence). DNA for the CDR3: TGTGCCAGCAGCCCAGCGGTAGGTTATGGCTACACCTTC. The encoded protein is CASSPAVGYGYTF.

The CDR3 spells CASSRLAPAQGAPNQPQHF. The CDR3 DNA reads as TGCGCCAGCAGCCGCCTAGCGCCAGCGCAGGGGGCGCCTAATCAGCCCCAGCATTTT. This chain joins TRBV4-1 and TRBJ1-5; 8 bases match TRBD1. Germline CDR1 MGHRA, CDR2 YSYEKL. J was trimmed by 4 bases and V by 4 bases; bases with no gene match: 18. The CDR3 contains 19 residues.

This clone was seen more than once but under ten times. The chain couples TRBV7-9 to TRBJ2-2; D is ambiguous. The V end lost 5 bases, the J end lost 4 bases, and 14 bases lay between the germline ends. Germline CDR1 is SEHNR and CDR2 is FQNEAQ (reference sequence). The CDR3 has 15 residues. Written as DNA, the CDR3 is TGTGCCAGCAGCCTAGTGGCAGGCTCCACCGGGGAGCTGTTTTTT. It is translated as CASSLVAGSTGELFF. Full variable domain (remainder filled in from reference TRBV7-9 and TRBJ2-2): DTGVSQNPRHKITKRGQNVTFRCDPISEHNRLYWYRQTLGQGPEFLTYFQNEAQLEKSRLLSDRFSAERPKGSFSTLEIQRTEQGDSAMYLCASSLVAGSTGELFFGEGSRLTVL.

The chain combines TRBV5-6 with TRBJ1-1; 8 positions agree with TRBD1. Germline CDR1 is SGHDT and CDR2 is YYEEEE. V trimming: 4 bases; J trimming: 1 base; junction bases outside the gene matches: 6. CDR3 length: 15 residues. The CDR3: CASSLPGTGNTEAFF. Written as DNA, the CDR3 is TGTGCCAGCAGCCTACCCGGGACAGGGAACACTGAAGCTTTCTTT.

This clone was seen only once. The CDR3 DNA sequence: TGTGCCAGCAGACGGCGGGGGGTTCCAGATACGCAGTATTTT. This sequence encodes CASRRRGVPDTQYF. The chain couples TRBV6-5 to TRBJ2-3; 8 bases map to TRBD2. Germline CDR1 and CDR2: MNHEY and SVGAGI. This CDR3 has 14 amino acids. With 6 bases clipped from V and 4 bases from J, the junction kept 6 bases outside the gene matches.

This rearrangement joins TRBV21-1 to TRBJ1-1; the table's TRBD1 call for D was not verified on the DNA. TRBV21-1 is noted as a pseudogene. The CDR3 length is 15 residues. CDR3 sequence reads: CASSKVTGAYTAAFF. The CDR3 DNA sequence: TGTGCCAGCAGCAAAGTGACAGGAGCCTACACTGCGGCTTTCTTT.

The chain uses TRBV5-5 and TRBJ2-5; 7 bases agree with TRBD2. With V trimmed by 2 bases and J by 3 bases, 1 base remained unmatched. CDR1 and CDR2 (germline): SGHKS, YYEKEE (reference sequence). CDR3 length equals 13 residues. CDR3 DNA sequence: TGTGCCAGCAGCTTTGGGAGGGAAGAGACCCAGTACTTC. Amino acid sequence: CASSFGREETQYF.

The chain links TRBV5-1 to TRBJ2-1; 14 bases map to TRBD2. From germline, CDR1 is SGHRS and CDR2 YFSETQ. V shed 4 bases, J shed 8 bases, and the junction held 8 bases outside the gene matches. The CDR3 has 16 residues. The CDR3 coding sequence is TGCGCCAGCAGCAGCGGGACTAGCGGGGGTTCTCATGAGCAGTTCTTC. Amino acids: CASSSGTSGGSHEQFF.

The rearrangement joins TRBV5-4 to TRBJ2-1; TRBD2 matches at 7 bases. Germline V gene sequence: CDR1 SGHNT, CDR2 YYREEE (reference sequence). This CDR3 spans 14 amino acids. J was trimmed by 3 bases and V by 4 bases; bases with no gene match: 4. CDR3 residues: CASSGGGIYNEQFF. CDR3 in DNA: TGTGCCAGCAGCGGCGGGGGAATCTACAATGAGCAGTTCTTC.

This chain connects TRBV7-2 to TRBJ2-5; possible D gene TRBD2, 6 bases. Looked up from germline, CDR1 is SGHTA and CDR2 is FQGNSA. The CDR3 runs 14 residues. V was pared by 5 bases and J by 3 bases, with 13 bases between. CDR3 DNA: TGTGCCAGCAGCCCCCGCCCGGGAGAAGAGACCCAGTACTTC. It specifies CASSPRPGEETQYF.

The chain carries TRBV6-5 and TRBJ2-7, with TRBD1 as a possible D gene (6 bases). V lost 8 bases, J lost 2 bases, and 10 bases lay in between. CDR3 length: 12 residues. Germline assignment: CDR1 MNHEY and CDR2 SVGAGI. The CDR3: CASLDRTYEQYF. CDR3 nucleotide sequence: TGTGCCAGCCTTGACAGGACCTACGAGCAGTACTTC.

The genes are TRBV5-4 and TRBJ1-1; TRBD1 agrees at 7 bases. Germline trimming cut 5 bases from V and 0 bases from J; bases unmatched to any gene: 10. This CDR3 is 16 amino acids long. Germline V gives CDR1 SGHNT, CDR2 YYREEE (reference sequence). CDR3 region: CASSYDREAMNTEAFF. CDR3 DNA: TGTGCCAGCAGTTATGACAGGGAGGCCATGAACACTGAAGCTTTCTTT.

This chain links TRBV9 with TRBJ2-1; 10 bases match TRBD2. This CDR3 contains 16 residues. J was trimmed by 0 bases and V by 5 bases; bases with no gene match: 5. Per the germline V gene, CDR1 is SGDLS and CDR2 is YYNGEE. The CDR3 DNA sequence: TGTGCCAGCAGTCGTAGCGGGGGGTCCTCCTACAATGAGCAGTTCTTC. This encodes CASSRSGGSSYNEQFF.

V is TRBV28 and J is TRBJ1-2, with D maybe TRBD1 (5 bases). The V and J ends lost 5 bases and 2 bases respectively, with 12 bases between them. CDR1 is MDHEN and CDR2 is SYDVKM in the germline V gene. CDR3 size: 14 residues. The CDR3 bases are TGTGCCAGCAGTGAATCGGGGGACAACTATGGCTACACCTTC. Amino acid sequence: CASSESGDNYGYTF.

The chain uses TRBV5-1 and TRBJ2-1; TRBD1 is a possible D gene (7 bases). This CDR3 spans 13 amino acids. CDR1 SGHRS and CDR2 YFSETQ come from the germline V gene. The V end lost 3 bases, the J end lost 9 bases, and 13 bases lay between the germline ends. Written as DNA, the CDR3 is TGCGCCAGCAGCTCATCCAGGGGGGTTGAGCAGTTCTTC. This translates into CASSSSRGVEQFF.

This clone was detected only a few times. This chain joins TRBV5-5 and TRBJ1-1; D is perhaps TRBD1 (6 bases). Between the trimmed V and J ends, which lost 4 bases and 12 bases, there was a span of 16 bases. Germline V gene sequence: CDR1 SGHKS, CDR2 YYEKEE (reference sequence). CDR3 length: 12 amino acids. CDR3 nucleotides: TGTGCCAGCAGCACCGTAGAGGGGACACCTTTCTTT. Translated, it gives CASSTVEGTPFF.

V usage is TRBV3-1 (or the pseudogene TRBV3-2) and J usage is TRBJ2-3; TRBD2 is a possible D gene (6 bases). Germline values: CDR1 LGHDT, CDR2 YNNKEL (reference sequence). This CDR3 comprises 16 residues. Trimming removed 5 bases at V and 0 bases at J, with 15 bases between. In DNA form, the CDR3 reads TGTGCCAGCAGCTACTATTCGCGGGGCAGCACAGATACGCAGTATTTT. This gives the protein CASSYYSRGSTDTQYF.

The genes are TRBV3-1 (or the pseudogene TRBV3-2) and TRBJ1-1; 8 nucleotides line up with TRBD1. Germline V gene data show CDR1 as LGHDT and CDR2 as YNNKEL (reference sequence). With V trimmed by 0 bases and J by 6 bases, 3 bases remained unmatched. This CDR3 is 14 amino acids long. CDR3: CASSQEQTGAEAFF. For the CDR3, the DNA is TGTGCCAGCAGCCAAGAGCAGACAGGGGCTGAAGCTTTCTTT.

The chain carries TRBV5-4 and TRBJ2-7; TRBD2 matches at 10 bases. This CDR3 region has 16 residues. The germline gives CDR1 SGHNT, CDR2 YYREEE (reference sequence). The J segment lost 7 bases and the V segment lost 0 bases, leaving 10 bases of the junction unmatched. CDR3 nucleotide sequence: TGTGCCAGCAGCTTGGCCAGCAGCGGGGGGGCCCGGGAGCAGTACTTC. It is translated as CASSLASSGGAREQYF.

This chain uses TRBV3-1 (or the pseudogene TRBV3-2) with TRBJ1-1, with 8 bases lining up with TRBD1. The CDR3 length is 12 residues. Germline CDR1 reads LGHDT; CDR2 reads YNNKEL (reference sequence). V trimming: 3 bases; J trimming: 12 bases; junction bases outside the gene matches: 6. Here the CDR3 DNA reads TGTGCCAGCAGCCATTGGACAGGGCCTCCTTTCTTT. Translation: CASSHWTGPPFF.

The chain combines TRBV3-1 (or the pseudogene TRBV3-2) with TRBJ1-6, with D maybe TRBD1 (5 bases). CDR3 length equals 16 residues. Trimming pared 1 base from V and 7 bases from J, leaving 14 bases between. Germline-derived CDR1 and CDR2 are LGHDT and YNNKEL (reference sequence). CDR3 DNA sequence: TGTGCCAGCAGCCAAGGGTCTGTCAGGGCGAATTCACCCCTCCACTTT. Encoded protein: CASSQGSVRANSPLHF.